The 12 T cell receptor beta chains below were found in one sample sequenced in a study of blood T cells in healthy people across ages (dated by TCRdb to 2014 to 2015). The library was built by means of 5' RACE. Instrument used: Illumina HiSeq 2500. A second PCR of roughly 6 to 12 cycles was performed with a sample-barcoded 5' primer and a J-beta primer mix. TCRdb reprocessed the public reads (quality trimming at Q25 with fastp, clone calling with MiXCR) and kept in-frame beta chains. Rows merge per CDR3 protein into single entries with the most common DNA and genes. The table for this sample lists about 1,500,000 distinct CDR3 sequences; roughly 27% of them were counted only once. The ten largest make up roughly 8.2% of the sample. Sample: blood. The receptors were sampled from a woman in her twenties or thirties in good health.

In this sample, this clonotype turned up a few times. V usage is TRBV14 and J usage is TRBJ2-3; 7 nucleotides match TRBD1. CDR1 is SGHDN, CDR2 FVKESK, per germline. Losses at the gene ends were 4 bases for V and 1 base for J; bases not matched to a gene: 5. The CDR3 extends over 15 amino acids. CDR3 nucleotides: TGTGCCAGCAGCCCTCCCGGGACAGGCACAGATACGCAGTATTTT. Its protein product is CASSPPGTGTDTQYF.

About this clonotype: A read error is possible here, since a much larger clone lies one base away. V is TRBV5-5 and J is TRBJ2-5; D is unresolved. V was clipped by 0 bases and J by 13 bases, with 19 bases between them. The CDR3 contains 14 residues. Germline values: CDR1 SGHKS, CDR2 YYEKEE (reference sequence). Here the CDR3 DNA reads TGTGCCAGCAGCTTGGCCGTACCTACCTACGAGCGGTACTTC. Translation: CASSLAVPTYERYF.

Here the CDR3 DNA reads TGTGCCAGCAGCTCAAGGAACAGTGATTTCTATGGCTACACCTTC. Protein: CASSSRNSDFYGYTF. V and J are TRBV5-6 and TRBJ1-2; no clear D gene. Trimming took off 3 bases at V and 4 bases at J, with 16 bases between the two ends. Germline loops: CDR1 SGHDT, CDR2 YYEEEE. The length of the CDR3 is 15 residues.

The chain carries TRBV3-1 and TRBJ2-1; TRBD2 agrees at 12 bases. CDR3 length equals 19 residues. V lost 8 bases to trimming and J lost 6 bases; unmatched junction nucleotides: 20. Germline assignment: CDR1 LGHDT and CDR2 YNNKEL (reference sequence). The CDR3 loop reads CASPSAMPQRLAGANEQFF. DNA for the CDR3: TGTGCCAGCCCATCAGCTATGCCTCAGAGACTAGCGGGGGCCAATGAGCAGTTCTTC.

This clonotype was seen ten or more times. The chain links TRBV7-8 to TRBJ2-5, with TRBD2 matching 9 bases. The CDR3 contains 14 residues. Germline-derived CDR1 and CDR2 are SGHVS and FQNEAQ. Trimming cost V 5 bases and J 4 bases; bases outside gene matches: 5. The CDR3 DNA reads as TGTGCCAGCAGCGGTAGCGGGAGCGGAGAGACCCAGTACTTC. Its protein is CASSGSGSGETQYF.

The chain links TRBV7-2 to TRBJ2-4; D is ambiguous. Trimming stripped 3 bases from V and 0 bases from J, with 9 bases between. In germline, CDR1 is SGHTA, CDR2 FQGNSA. This CDR3 spans 15 amino acids. CDR3 in amino acids: CASSFQSVAKNIQYF. Written as DNA, the CDR3 is TGTGCCAGCAGCTTTCAGTCGGTAGCCAAAAACATTCAGTACTTC.

This clonotype appeared many times. This rearrangement joins TRBV6-6 to TRBJ1-2; TRBD1 aligns across 9 bases. This CDR3 is built from 14 residues. The germline V gene encodes CDR1 MNHNY and CDR2 SVGAGI (reference sequence). V lost 7 bases and J lost 4; bases outside the gene matches: 7. CDR3: CASTLQGAGYGYTF. The CDR3 DNA sequence: TGTGCCAGCACTCTACAGGGGGCGGGCTATGGCTACACCTTC.

The V call is TRBV7-3, the J call TRBJ2-1, with 12 bases matching TRBD2. Gene TRBJ2-7 matches the end of the DNA better, so the J call may be wrong. This CDR3 has 24 amino acids. Germline V gene sequence: CDR1 SGHTA, CDR2 FQGTGA. The CDR3 sequence: CASSLKGRGLAGPLKGSGRYEQYF. The DNA for the CDR3 is TGTGCCAGCAGCTTAAAAGGGCGTGGACTAGCGGGACCCCTTAAAGGCTCGGGACGTTACGAGCAGTACTTC.

The chain combines TRBV29-1 with TRBJ2-1, with 9 bases aligning to TRBD1. Germline CDR1 SQVTM, CDR2 ANQGSEA. This CDR3 has 13 amino acids. The V gene end was trimmed by 3 bases and the J gene end by 8 bases; junction bases not matched to a gene: 5. The CDR3 region has the DNA TGCAGCGTTGAGGGACAGGGTCTCCATGAGCAGTTCTTC. Translating gives CSVEGQGLHEQFF.

The chain couples TRBV14 to TRBJ1-5; tentative D call: TRBD1 (5 bases). Germline V gene data show CDR1 as SGHDN and CDR2 as FVKESK. V was cut by 9 bases and J by 6 bases, with 21 bases left in between. This CDR3 region has 15 residues. Written as DNA, the CDR3 is TGTGCCAGGAAAACTGGAGGAGGGGACGGTCAGCCCCAGCATTTT. This codes for CARKTGGGDGQPQHF.

This clonotype was observed a handful of times. The genes are TRBV7-2 and TRBJ1-1; the D is unclear. Germline V lookup: CDR1 SGHTA, CDR2 FQGNSA. CDR3 length equals 17 residues. Trimming removed 5 bases from V and 1 base from J, with 20 bases in between. The CDR3 loop reads CASSPRWLRAPNTEAFF. The CDR3 DNA reads as TGTGCCAGCAGCCCCCGTTGGTTGCGGGCCCCGAACACTGAAGCTTTCTTT.

This clonotype was counted many times. The chain has TRBV5-1 and TRBJ2-7, with D perhaps given as TRBD1 or TRBD2 (5 bases each). The CDR3 covers 13 residues. CDR1 and CDR2 from the germline V gene are SGHRS and YFSETQ. V lost 4 bases and J 6 bases, leaving 14 bases between the germline ends. The CDR3 sequence: CASSLGRVSEQYF. For the CDR3, the DNA is TGCGCCAGCAGCCTGGGACGGGTTTCCGAGCAGTACTTC. The complete variable domain, with remaining parts taken from reference TRBV5-1 and TRBJ2-7, reads KAGVTQTPRYLIKTRGQQVTLSCSPISGHRSVSWYQQTPGQGLQFLFEYFSETQRNKGNFPGRFSGRQFSNSRSEMNVSTLELGDSALYLCASSLGRVSEQYFGPGTRLTVT.